The 25 T cell receptor beta chains below come from one sample, sequenced in a study of cytomegalovirus exposure and HLA in healthy donors. Generated by immunoSEQ multiplex PCR, the TCRdb table keeps only in-frame clones and is missing some. The sample records around 60,000 clones, approximately 96% being singletons. Sequenced input: PBMCs. Receptor source: a young man in good health and CMV-seropositive.

The chain has TRBV4-1 and TRBJ2-5; 7 bases match TRBD2. The CDR3 consists of 13 residues. The junction had 1 base not matched to a gene; V was cut back by 2 bases and J by 4 bases. Germline loops: CDR1 MGHRA, CDR2 YSYEKL. The CDR3, as DNA: TGCGCCAGCAGCCAATTAGCGGGAGAGACCCAGTACTTC. Amino acid sequence: CASSQLAGETQYF.

The gene calls are TRBV2 and TRBJ2-5; D is perhaps TRBD1 (6 bases). V gave up 6 bases and J gave up 0 bases, with 20 bases separating them. Germline values: CDR1 SNHLY, CDR2 FYNNEI. The CDR3 covers 17 residues. The CDR3 spells CASRNPLDRRYQETQYF. The CDR3 DNA follows: TGTGCCAGCAGGAACCCATTAGACAGGAGGTACCAAGAGACCCAGTACTTC.

The chain joins TRBV6-5 to TRBJ2-7, with 10 nucleotides matching TRBD1. CDR1 is MNHEY and CDR2 is SVGAGI in the germline V gene. The CDR3 spans 14 residues. The trim removed 6 bases at V and 0 bases at J, leaving 2 bases unmatched. In DNA, the CDR3 is TGTGCCAGCAGCCGGGACAGGGGCTCCTACGAGCAGTACTTC. Its translation is CASSRDRGSYEQYF.

A note on this clone: Other nucleotide sequences from this sample produce the same CDR3. The chain links TRBV2 to TRBJ2-1, with TRBD1 matching 8 bases. V shed 4 bases, J shed 2 bases, and the junction held 4 bases outside the gene matches. Looked up from germline, CDR1 is SNHLY and CDR2 is FYNNEI. The CDR3 length is 15 residues. The CDR3 region has the DNA TGTGCCAGCAGTGGCGGACAGGGACCCTACAATGAGCAGTTCTTC. Translated: CASSGGQGPYNEQFF.

The genes are TRBV7-9 and TRBJ1-3, with D uncertain. Germline V gene lookup returns CDR1 SEHNR and CDR2 FQNEAQ (reference sequence). Deletions cut 1 base from V and 2 bases from J, with 12 bases between. The CDR3 spans 16 residues. The CDR3 sequence: CASSLDRPSAGNTIYF. The CDR3, as DNA: TGTGCCAGCAGCTTAGATAGGCCGAGCGCTGGAAACACCATATATTTT.

The V gene is TRBV10-3, the J gene TRBJ1-1; 9 nucleotides line up with TRBD1. CDR3 length: 14 amino acids. V gave up 6 bases and J gave up 1 base; unmatched junction bases: 3. Per germline, CDR1 ENHRY and CDR2 SYGVKD. The CDR3 protein is CAISDRGGNTEAFF. The CDR3 nucleotides are TGTGCCATCAGCGACAGGGGGGGGAACACTGAAGCTTTCTTT.

The chain recombines TRBV29-1 with TRBJ1-1; the D is unclear. The CDR3 spans 10 residues. CDR1 is SQVTM, CDR2 ANQGSEA, per germline. Trimming stripped 5 bases from V and 11 bases from J, with 12 bases between. CDR3 loop: CSVLEFGAFF. The CDR3 nucleotides are TGCAGCGTTTTGGAGTTTGGGGCTTTCTTT.

This chain uses TRBV4-2 with TRBJ1-1; tentative D call: TRBD1 (6 bases). The germline gives CDR1 LGHNA, CDR2 YNFKEQ. Trimming shortened V by 2 bases and J by 10 bases, and 23 bases separated the two germline ends. The CDR3 spans 16 residues. CDR3 in amino acids: CASSQFSSGVGNSAFF. The CDR3 DNA reads TGTGCCAGCAGCCAATTCTCTTCAGGGGTCGGCAACTCAGCTTTCTTT.

The V call is TRBV19, the J call TRBJ1-5, with TRBD1 as a possible D gene (5 bases). The ends were cut back, 1 base at V and 3 bases at J, with 7 bases in the middle. The CDR3 runs to 14 residues. Germline V gene sequence: CDR1 LNHDA, CDR2 SQIVND (reference sequence). CDR3 DNA sequence: TGTGCCAGTAGTATAGTGGGGCACAATCAGCCCCAGCATTTT. Residues: CASSIVGHNQPQHF.

The V and J genes are TRBV11-2 and TRBJ1-1, with TRBD1 as a possible D gene (6 bases). Trimming took off 5 bases at V and 5 bases at J, with 18 bases between the two ends. The CDR3 spans 15 residues. CDR1 and CDR2 (germline): SGHAT, FQNNGV. The CDR3 spells CASSQTGQYLTEAFF. The CDR3 bases are TGTGCCAGCAGCCAAACCGGACAGTACTTGACTGAAGCTTTCTTT.

There are a few counts of this clone. This chain connects TRBV11-2 to TRBJ2-7, with unresolved D. The CDR3 contains 16 residues. CDR1 SGHAT and CDR2 FQNNGV come from the germline V gene. V was trimmed by 2 bases and J by 0 bases, leaving 14 bases between them. CDR3 bases: TGTGCCAGCAGCTTAATTCAGGCTGAGAGCTCCTACGAGCAGTACTTC. The encoded protein is CASSLIQAESSYEQYF.

The V gene is TRBV9, the J gene TRBJ2-1, with TRBD2 identical over 10 bases. The germline V gene has CDR1 SGDLS and CDR2 YYNGEE. After removal of 5 bases from V and 1 base from J, the junction contained 6 bases not matched to a gene. The length of the CDR3 is 16 residues. The CDR3 is CASSVSGGASYNEQFF. DNA for the CDR3: TGTGCCAGCAGTGTAAGCGGGGGGGCGTCCTACAATGAGCAGTTCTTC.

V gene TRBV28 combines with J gene TRBJ1-6; 9 bases are a match to TRBD1. The CDR3 extends over 16 amino acids. CDR1 MDHEN and CDR2 SYDVKM come from the germline V gene. J gave up 10 bases and V 5 bases, and 12 bases lay outside the gene matches. The CDR3 is CASSAPTGGAGSPLHF. CDR3 DNA sequence: TGTGCCAGCAGTGCACCTACAGGGGGCGCGGGATCACCCCTCCACTTT.

The rearrangement links TRBV11-3 to TRBJ1-1; tentative D call: TRBD1 (5 bases). The germline gives CDR1 SGHNT, CDR2 YENEEA. V lost 1 base to trimming and J lost 4 bases, with 10 bases between them. The CDR3 runs 14 residues. CDR3 nucleotide sequence: TGTGCCAGCAGCTTAGGGCAGGGCTCCACTGAAGCTTTCTTT. It codes for CASSLGQGSTEAFF.

J is TRBJ2-5 and V is TRBV19, with TRBD1 matching 7 bases. This CDR3 spans 13 amino acids. Per the germline V gene, CDR1 is LNHDA and CDR2 is SQIVND (reference sequence). With V trimmed by 6 bases and J by 5 bases, 6 bases remained unmatched. The CDR3 DNA reads TGTGCCAGTAGCCAAGACAGGGTTGAGACCCAGTACTTC. Translated: CASSQDRVETQYF.

The chain is built from TRBV27 and TRBJ2-2; 8 bases agree with TRBD2. The CDR3 consists of 14 residues. V trimming: 3 bases; J trimming: 3 bases; junction bases outside the gene matches: 0. Germline CDR1 and CDR2: MNHEY and SMNVEV (reference sequence). CDR3 DNA: TGTGCCAGCAGTTTTAGCGGGGACACCGGGGAGCTGTTTTTT. It encodes CASSFSGDTGELFF.

The chain is built from TRBV28 and TRBJ2-2, with TRBD1 matching 7 bases. The germline V gene has CDR1 MDHEN and CDR2 SYDVKM. The CDR3 runs to 14 residues. Losses at the gene ends were 7 bases for V and 3 bases for J; bases not matched to a gene: 5. The CDR3 sequence is CASTPTGHTGELFF. CDR3 sequence (DNA): TGTGCCAGCACCCCGACAGGGCACACCGGGGAGCTGTTTTTT. The full variable domain, in which reference TRBV28 and TRBJ2-2 provide the parts outside the CDR3, is DVKVTQSSRYLVKRTGEKVFLECVQDMDHENMFWYRQDPGLGLRLIYFSYDVKMKEKGDIPEGYSVSREKKERFSLILESASTNQTSMYLCASTPTGHTGELFFGEGSRLTVL.

The chain has TRBV4-1 and TRBJ2-5, with TRBD2 matching 14 bases. Germline V CDR1 and CDR2: MGHRA, YSYEKL. This CDR3 spans 19 amino acids. Trimming cost V 3 bases and J 2 bases; bases outside gene matches: 11. The CDR3 sequence is CASSQMPGLAGATQETQYF. The CDR3 nucleotides read TGCGCCAGCAGCCAGATGCCGGGACTAGCGGGGGCCACACAAGAGACCCAGTACTTC.

The chain combines TRBV30 with TRBJ1-2; TRBD1 might be the D (5 bases). The CDR3 has 11 residues. CDR1 is GTSNPN and CDR2 is SVGIG in the germline V gene (reference sequence). V lost 5 bases and J 8 bases, leaving 12 bases between the germline ends. The CDR3 reads CAWGGLGGYTF. CDR3 in DNA: TGTGCCTGGGGGGGGTTAGGAGGCTACACCTTC.

This chain joins TRBV28 and TRBJ2-1, with 8 bases aligning to TRBD1. The CDR3 spans 13 residues. The germline V gene encodes CDR1 MDHEN and CDR2 SYDVKM. The V segment lost 2 bases and the J segment 7 bases; nucleotides outside the gene matches: 1. CDR3 nucleotides: TGTGCCAGCAGTTTACGGACAGGGAATGAGCAGTTCTTC. The encoded protein is CASSLRTGNEQFF. The complete variable domain, with remaining parts taken from reference TRBV28 and TRBJ2-1, reads DVKVTQSSRYLVKRTGEKVFLECVQDMDHENMFWYRQDPGLGLRLIYFSYDVKMKEKGDIPEGYSVSREKKERFSLILESASTNQTSMYLCASSLRTGNEQFFGPGTRLTVL.

V and J are TRBV11-2 and TRBJ2-7, with a tentative D call TRBD1 (7 bases). CDR1 and CDR2 (germline): SGHAT, FQNNGV. This CDR3 spans 14 amino acids. V dropped 5 bases and J dropped 2 bases, with 13 bases sitting between them. The DNA of the CDR3 is TGTGCCAGCAGCCGAGGCGGGACAGCCTACGAGCAGTACTTC. Amino acid sequence: CASSRGGTAYEQYF. Together with reference TRBV11-2 and TRBJ2-7, the CDR3 gives the full variable domain: EAGVAQSPRYKIIEKRQSVAFWCNPISGHATLYWYQQILGQGPKLLIQFQNNGVVDDSQLPKDRFSAERLKGVDSTLKIQPAKLEDSAVYLCASSRGGTAYEQYFGPGTRLTVT.

This clone has more than one count but fewer than ten. The V call is TRBV4-3, the J call TRBJ2-7; D may be TRBD1 (5 bases). Germline lookup yields CDR1 LGHNA and CDR2 YSLEER. CDR3 length: 15 amino acids. Trimming shortened V by 0 bases and J by 4 bases, and 13 bases separated the two germline ends. The CDR3 DNA sequence: TGCGCCAGCAGCCAAGATTCACGACAGTTATACGAGCAGTACTTC. It codes for CASSQDSRQLYEQYF.

The gene calls are TRBV11-2 and TRBJ2-5, with 8 bases lining up with TRBD1. CDR3 length: 16 amino acids. Germline-derived CDR1 and CDR2 are SGHAT and FQNNGV. The J segment lost 2 bases and the V segment lost 5 bases, leaving 10 bases of the junction unmatched. Here the CDR3 reads CASSLRQGTGQETQYF. CDR3 bases: TGTGCCAGCAGCCTAAGACAGGGGACGGGGCAAGAGACCCAGTACTTC.

The rearrangement links TRBV4-2 to TRBJ2-2; 12 nucleotides match TRBD2. Germline CDR1 is LGHNA and CDR2 is YNFKEQ. The CDR3 runs to 16 residues. The V segment lost 10 bases and the J segment 7 bases; nucleotides outside the gene matches: 13. The CDR3 sequence: CAIRNTLAGGVGELFF. The DNA of the CDR3 is TGTGCCATCCGGAATACTCTAGCGGGAGGGGTCGGGGAGCTGTTTTTT.

The chain uses TRBV5-5 and TRBJ1-2; 7 bases map to TRBD1. Looked up from germline, CDR1 is SGHKS and CDR2 is YYEKEE (reference sequence). The CDR3 runs to 15 residues. V gave up 4 bases and J gave up 5 bases; unmatched junction bases: 11. CDR3 coding DNA: TGTGCCAGCAGCCCTGGGACAGCGATTAATTATGGCTACACCTTC. It yields the protein CASSPGTAINYGYTF.